The 31 T cell receptor beta chains below were found in one sample sequenced in a study of blood T cell repertoires in COVID-19. Sequenced by immunoSEQ multiplex PCR; TCRdb stores in-frame clones only, minus some. The top ten hold around 3% of the sample, which has about 270,000 clones, around 89% seen once. Sequencing input: PBMCs or T cells enriched from blood (not recorded which). The receptor source for this set is a woman in her fifties or sixties who had recovered from COVID-19.

The chain combines TRBV3-1 (or the pseudogene TRBV3-2) with TRBJ2-3; the match to TRBD1 covers 9 bases. In germline, CDR1 is LGHDT, CDR2 YNNKEL (reference sequence). V gave up 2 bases and J gave up 7 bases; unmatched junction bases: 7. The CDR3 spans 15 residues. The CDR3 coding sequence is TGTGCCAGCAGCCAACTTCGGGACAGGGTGAATACGCAGTATTTT. Translation: CASSQLRDRVNTQYF.

The chain uses TRBV5-4 and TRBJ2-1; D is uncertain. Germline V lookup: CDR1 SGHNT, CDR2 YYREEE (reference sequence). Trimming took off 1 base at V and 3 bases at J, with 5 bases between the two ends. The CDR3 covers 13 residues. Here the CDR3 DNA reads TGTGCCAGCAGCTTGTTTCTCTACAATGAGCAGTTCTTC. Translation gives CASSLFLYNEQFF.

In this sample, this clone turned up once. The CDR3 here is CASSLDDRSPLHF. The CDR3 DNA is TGTGCCAGCAGCTTAGATGATAGATCACCCCTCCACTTT. The V call is TRBV11-1, the J call TRBJ1-6; D ambiguous. This CDR3 is built from 13 residues. Trimming removed 1 base at V and 10 bases at J, with 8 bases between. Looked up from germline, CDR1 is SGHAT and CDR2 is FQDESV (reference sequence).

The CDR3 DNA sequence: TGTGCCAGCAGCTGGGGAGGGGAGACCCAGTACTTC. This gives the protein CASSWGGETQYF. The chain couples TRBV7-8 to TRBJ2-5; 7 nucleotides line up with TRBD2. This CDR3 comprises 12 residues. CDR1 and CDR2 (germline): SGHVS, FQNEAQ. The V segment lost 4 bases and the J segment 5 bases; nucleotides outside the gene matches: 1.

The genes are TRBV7-3 and TRBJ2-7; TRBD1 aligns across 7 bases. Trimming removed 5 bases from V and 6 bases from J; junction bases left unmatched: 10. Germline CDR1 reads SGHTA; CDR2 reads FQGTGA. This CDR3 has 14 amino acids. DNA of the CDR3: TGTGCCAGCAGCCATCCAGCAGGGGGATTCGAGCAGTACTTC. This codes for CASSHPAGGFEQYF.

The gene calls are TRBV5-5 and TRBJ2-2; weak D call: TRBD1 (5 bases). There are 16 residues in the CDR3. The V gene lost 2 bases and the J gene lost 6 bases, with 17 bases spanning the gap. The germline CDR1 and CDR2 sequences are SGHKS and YYEKEE (reference sequence). CDR3 nucleotides: TGTGCCAGCAGCTTCGAGAAGGGGATTCGGGCCGGGGAGCTGTTTTTT. It codes for CASSFEKGIRAGELFF.

V is TRBV6-6 and J is TRBJ1-3; no reliable D call. Trimming took 3 bases from V and 2 from J, leaving 11 bases between them. The CDR3 spans 15 residues. CDR1 and CDR2 (germline): MNHNY, SVGAGI (reference sequence). Here the CDR3 reads CASSYGSEAGNTIYF. The CDR3 DNA reads TGTGCCAGCAGTTATGGTAGTGAGGCTGGAAACACCATATATTTT.

V is TRBV27 and J is TRBJ2-7; 7 positions agree with TRBD1. Trimming took 6 bases from V and 2 from J; bases not matched to a gene: 10. The CDR3 consists of 15 residues. Per germline, CDR1 MNHEY and CDR2 SMNVEV (reference sequence). CDR3 sequence reads: CASRQPGQRPYEQYF. The CDR3, as DNA: TGTGCCAGCAGACAGCCGGGACAGAGGCCCTACGAGCAGTACTTC.

The V call is TRBV28, the J call TRBJ2-3, with TRBD2 matching 13 bases. Looked up from germline, CDR1 is MDHEN and CDR2 is SYDVKM. V shed 1 base, J shed 3 bases, and the junction held 10 bases outside the gene matches. The CDR3 is 19 residues long. CDR3 protein: CASSLSGLAGDKRTDTQYF. The DNA for the CDR3 is TGTGCCAGCAGTTTATCCGGACTAGCGGGAGATAAAAGGACAGATACGCAGTATTTT.

V usage is TRBV11-2 and J usage is TRBJ2-5; a possible D gene is TRBD2 (6 bases). Germline V lookup: CDR1 SGHAT, CDR2 FQNNGV. The CDR3 runs 17 residues. V dropped 5 bases and J dropped 2 bases, with 21 bases sitting between them. CDR3 residues: CASSPYPGTLKQETQYF. DNA for the CDR3: TGTGCCAGCAGCCCGTACCCCGGGACTCTAAAACAAGAGACCCAGTACTTC.

This chain joins TRBV18 and TRBJ2-1; 10 positions agree with TRBD2. This CDR3 spans 16 amino acids. The V gene's germline CDR1 is KGHSH and CDR2 LQKENI. Trimming at V came to 4 bases and at J to 9 bases, leaving 12 bases not matched to a gene. CDR3 amino acids: CASSLNRVLAGAEQFF. Written as DNA, the CDR3 is TGTGCCAGCTCACTAAATCGGGTCCTAGCGGGAGCTGAGCAGTTCTTC.

V and J are TRBV4-1 and TRBJ2-7; 8 bases agree with TRBD1. Germline CDR1 MGHRA, CDR2 YSYEKL. The CDR3 is made up of 13 amino acids. Germline trimming cut 3 bases from V and 6 bases from J; bases unmatched to any gene: 4. The CDR3, as DNA: TGCGCCAGCAGCCACCGGACAGGGTCCGAGCAGTACTTC. Its translation is CASSHRTGSEQYF.

This clone was found once. The chain couples TRBV28 to TRBJ2-7; 10 bases match TRBD1. The germline V gene has CDR1 MDHEN and CDR2 SYDVKM. The ends lost 8 bases at V and 1 base at J; junction bases unmatched: 5. CDR3 size: 14 residues. This CDR3 is CASGGDRGSYEQYF. The CDR3 coding sequence is TGTGCCAGCGGCGGGGACAGGGGTTCCTACGAGCAGTACTTC.

The chain links TRBV12-3 or TRBV12-4 to TRBJ1-2; D uncertain. The V end was cut by 5 bases, the J end by 10 bases, with 17 bases between. The CDR3 has 13 residues. The CDR3 loop is CASSPLGEVAYTF. The DNA of the CDR3 is TGTGCCAGCAGTCCTCTCGGTGAGGTGGCCTACACCTTC.

V is TRBV7-2 and J is TRBJ2-1; 7 nucleotides match TRBD2. This CDR3 has 15 residues. Germline V gives CDR1 SGHTA, CDR2 FQGNSA. The V gene end was trimmed by 3 bases and the J gene end by 2 bases; junction bases not matched to a gene: 4. CDR3 protein: CASSFLLAAYNEQFF. The CDR3 nucleotides read TGTGCCAGCAGCTTCCTTCTAGCGGCCTACAATGAGCAGTTCTTC. Supplemented by reference TRBV7-2 and TRBJ2-1, the full variable domain reads GAGVSQSPSNKVTEKGKDVELRCDPISGHTALYWYRQSLGQGLEFLIYFQGNSAPDKSGLPSDRFSAERTGGSVSTLTIQRTQQEDSAVYLCASSFLLAAYNEQFFGPGTRLTVL.

J is TRBJ2-3 and V is TRBV7-9; perhaps TRBD2 as D (6 bases). The ends were cut back, 4 bases at V and 3 bases at J, with 17 bases in the middle. The CDR3 contains 16 residues. Germline loops: CDR1 SEHNR, CDR2 FQNEAQ (reference sequence). The CDR3 sequence: CASSSRAGMVTDTQYF. The CDR3 DNA reads as TGTGCCAGCAGCTCGAGAGCGGGCATGGTAACAGATACGCAGTATTTT.

This chain's CDR3 is CASRGGSGTDTQYF. CDR3 bases: TGTGCCAGCAGAGGAGGGTCAGGCACAGATACGCAGTATTTT. The rearrangement uses TRBV7-3 and TRBJ2-3; D perhaps matches TRBD2 (6 bases). The CDR3 is made up of 14 amino acids. In germline, CDR1 is SGHTA, CDR2 FQGTGA. V was shortened by 6 bases and J by 1 base, with 11 bases between the two germline ends.

This chain links TRBV6-5 with TRBJ1-1; D uncertain. Germline V gene sequence: CDR1 MNHEY, CDR2 SVGAGI. The ends were cut back, 0 bases at V and 12 bases at J, with 8 bases in the middle. The CDR3 spans 11 residues. The DNA for the CDR3 is TGTGCCAGCAGTTACTCCACCGGGACTTTCTTT. Translated: CASSYSTGTFF.

This clone was seen only a few times. V gene TRBV3-1 (or the pseudogene TRBV3-2) combines with J gene TRBJ1-1; 7 positions agree with TRBD1. The CDR3 consists of 12 residues. CDR1 and CDR2 from the germline V gene are LGHDT and YNNKEL (reference sequence). J gave up 14 bases and V 4 bases, and 10 bases lay outside the gene matches. The CDR3 reads CASSRGDSHPFF. The CDR3 DNA sequence: TGTGCCAGCAGCCGAGGGGACAGCCATCCCTTCTTT.

This chain's CDR3 is CASMSRTNEKLFF. The CDR3 region has the DNA TGTGCCAGCATGAGCAGGACTAATGAAAAACTGTTTTTT. The chain has TRBV7-9 and TRBJ1-4; D ambiguous. V was pared by 7 bases and J by 2 bases, with 8 bases between. This CDR3 has 13 residues. In germline, CDR1 is SEHNR, CDR2 FQNEAQ (reference sequence).

This clone was counted a few times. The CDR3 DNA reads TGTGCCACCCCCGGGACAGCGCTCTCCTACGAGCAGTACTTC. Translating it yields CATPGTALSYEQYF. The chain combines TRBV24-1 with TRBJ2-7; 7 bases map to TRBD1. Per the germline V gene, CDR1 is KGHDR and CDR2 is SFDVKD. Losses at the gene ends were 9 bases for V and 0 bases for J; bases not matched to a gene: 7. The CDR3 contains 14 residues.

In DNA, the CDR3 is TGTGCCAGCAGTCGGGACAGGGGGTATTATACCGGGGAGCTGTTTTTT. Translated, it gives CASSRDRGYYTGELFF. The rearrangement joins TRBV9 to TRBJ2-2, with 11 nucleotides matching TRBD1. With 5 bases clipped from V and 5 bases from J, the junction kept 8 bases outside the gene matches. Per germline, CDR1 SGDLS and CDR2 YYNGEE. This CDR3 is 16 amino acids long.

This chain connects TRBV25-1 to TRBJ1-2; D might be TRBD1 (6 bases). Germline CDR1 and CDR2: MGHDK and SYGVNS. V dropped 4 bases and J dropped 6 bases, with 27 bases sitting between them. The CDR3 spans 18 residues. CDR3 DNA: TGTGCCAGCAGTGGCGTCAAAGGGACACCGAAAAACGAGAATGGCTACACCTTC. Translated, it gives CASSGVKGTPKNENGYTF.

The chain carries TRBV3-1 (or the pseudogene TRBV3-2) and TRBJ2-6, with 14 bases that match TRBD2. Germline V gene sequence: CDR1 LGHDT, CDR2 YNNKEL (reference sequence). V dropped 5 bases and J dropped 0; count of bases not matched to a gene: 9. The CDR3 extends over 20 amino acids. The CDR3 here is CASSGRTSGRQSSGANVLTF. The CDR3 nucleotides read TGTGCCAGCAGCGGCCGGACTAGCGGGAGGCAAAGCTCTGGGGCCAACGTCCTGACTTTC.

The chain has TRBV7-2 and TRBJ1-1; TRBD1 matches 7 bases. Germline CDR1 is SGHTA and CDR2 is FQGNSA. The CDR3 length is 16 residues. J lost 2 bases, V lost 5 bases, and 11 bases had no gene match. The CDR3 reads CASSPERQGINTEAFF. The CDR3 DNA sequence: TGTGCCAGCAGCCCCGAGCGACAGGGCATAAACACTGAAGCTTTCTTT.

The chain has TRBV5-1 and TRBJ1-3; D is unclear. The V end lost 2 bases, the J end lost 3 bases, and 12 bases lay between the germline ends. CDR3 length equals 15 residues. Germline V lookup: CDR1 SGHRS, CDR2 YFSETQ. This CDR3 is CASSLPGSGGNTIYF. The CDR3 DNA reads TGCGCCAGCAGCTTACCGGGGTCCGGTGGAAACACCATATATTTT.

This chain uses TRBV4-3 with TRBJ1-4; D remains ambiguous. The germline V gene has CDR1 LGHNA and CDR2 YSLEER. V gave up 0 bases and J gave up 4 bases, with 9 bases separating them. CDR3 length equals 15 residues. The CDR3 region is CASSQDSGYNEKLFF. In nucleotides, the CDR3 is TGCGCCAGCAGCCAAGACTCGGGATATAATGAAAAACTGTTTTTT.

In its sample, this clone was seen a few times. The junction does not match germline at one end; this may be a read error. The chain recombines TRBV7-9 with TRBJ1-2; D is perhaps TRBD1 (6 bases). CDR3 size: 18 residues. Germline V gene data show CDR1 as SEHNR and CDR2 as FQNEAQ (reference sequence). CDR3 amino acids: CASSLAPSQGVTNYGYAF. CDR3 sequence (DNA): TGTGCCAGCAGCTTAGCCCCTTCACAGGGCGTTACTAACTATGGCTACGCCTTC.

The chain recombines TRBV7-2 with TRBJ2-4; possible D gene TRBD2, 7 bases. In germline, CDR1 is SGHTA, CDR2 FQGNSA. The CDR3 spans 16 residues. V lost 5 bases and J lost 1, with 15 bases in between. Written as DNA, the CDR3 is TGTGCCAGCAGCCCGGGGGCGGGAGCTGCCAAAAACATTCAGTACTTC. Its protein product is CASSPGAGAAKNIQYF.

The CDR3 DNA reads TGTGCCAGCAGCTCGGACAGGGGAAAAGAGCAGTACTTC. This encodes CASSSDRGKEQYF. The V call is TRBV7-2, the J call TRBJ2-7, with 9 bases matching TRBD1. The CDR3 has 13 residues. In germline, CDR1 is SGHTA, CDR2 FQGNSA. V lost 4 bases, J lost 7 bases, and 5 bases stayed unmatched.

This clone was observed a handful of times. The V and J genes are TRBV2 and TRBJ1-2; D unclear. Germline CDR1 SNHLY, CDR2 FYNNEI. V lost 1 base, J lost 4 bases, and 10 bases lay in between. This CDR3 contains 14 residues. For the CDR3, the DNA is TGTGCCAGCAGTGAAGTGGAGAGTTTCTATGGCTACACCTTC. Translating gives CASSEVESFYGYTF.